This passage covers 7 T cell receptor beta chains from one sample sequenced in a study of cytomegalovirus exposure and HLA in healthy donors. It was with 60 Vbeta and 13 Jbeta primers that the PCR ran. TCRdb's copy holds only in-frame clones and misses some; the assay was immunoSEQ multiplex PCR. The sample contains around 100,000 clones, about four fifths of which appear only once. Sequencing used PBMCs. The origin of the receptors is a man aged 25 to 40 in good health and CMV-seropositive.

This chain links TRBV2 with TRBJ1-2; D gene unclear. There are 14 residues in the CDR3. CDR1 is SNHLY and CDR2 is FYNNEI in the germline V gene. V lost 8 bases and J 5 bases, leaving 18 bases between the germline ends. CDR3 sequence reads: CASCGEHTLYGYTF. Written as DNA, the CDR3 is TGTGCCAGCTGCGGGGAACACACGCTTTATGGCTACACCTTC.

CDR3 amino acids: CASSPGVGGPNEQYF. In DNA form, the CDR3 reads TGTGCCAGCAGCCCGGGGGTGGGGGGGCCCAACGAGCAGTACTTC. This chain joins TRBV5-4 and TRBJ2-7; maybe TRBD2 (7 bases). Germline-derived CDR1 and CDR2 are SGHNT and YYREEE (reference sequence). Trimming left V 4 bases short and J 5 bases short, with 19 bases between. This CDR3 has 15 amino acids.

The V call is TRBV4-1, the J call TRBJ2-2, with TRBD1 matching over 10 bases. With V trimmed by 3 bases and J by 0 bases, 4 bases remained unmatched. This CDR3 spans 17 amino acids. CDR1 and CDR2 from the germline V gene are MGHRA and YSYEKL. CDR3 in amino acids: CASSHPDRGTNTGELFF. CDR3 nucleotides: TGCGCCAGCAGCCACCCGGACAGGGGGACGAACACCGGGGAGCTGTTTTTT.

This clone was observed a few times. The chain couples TRBV6-1 to TRBJ1-1, with D possibly TRBD1 on 5 matching bases. Looked up from germline, CDR1 is MNHNS and CDR2 is SASEGT. Trimming took off 1 base at V and 1 base at J, with 10 bases between the two ends. This CDR3 spans 15 amino acids. The chain's CDR3 is CASSEGGQSNTEAFF. CDR3 DNA sequence: TGTGCCAGCAGTGAAGGAGGACAATCGAACACTGAAGCTTTCTTT.

As regards this clone: The junction shows a germline mismatch at one end, possibly a read error. The rearrangement links TRBV7-9 to TRBJ2-2, with 9 positions matching TRBD1. The V gene's germline CDR1 is SEHNR and CDR2 FQNEAQ (reference sequence). The length of the CDR3 is 16 residues. The CDR3 sequence is CSSSLGGQGSTGELFF. The CDR3 region has the DNA TGTTCCAGCAGCTTAGGAGGACAGGGGTCGACCGGGGAGCTGTTTTTT.

For the CDR3, the DNA is TGTGCCAGCAGCGTAGGGTGGGAGAAGGATTCACCCCTCCACTTT. It translates to CASSVGWEKDSPLHF. The chain employs TRBV9 and TRBJ1-6; no clear D gene. CDR1 is SGDLS, CDR2 YYNGEE, per germline. The V and J ends lost 0 bases and 8 bases respectively, with 12 bases between them. The CDR3 runs to 15 residues.

The chain links TRBV29-1 to TRBJ1-2, with 7 bases matching TRBD1. Trimming removed 4 bases from V and 3 bases from J; junction bases left unmatched: 2. Germline values: CDR1 SQVTM, CDR2 ANQGSEA. The CDR3 is 12 residues long. The DNA of the CDR3 is TGCAGCGTTGTGGGGACAGACTATGGCTACACCTTC. Encoded protein: CSVVGTDYGYTF.